The 22 T cell receptor beta chains below were found in one sample sequenced in a study of PD-L1 blockade in urothelial cancer. Time point in this sample: pretreatment peripheral blood. Assay: immunoSEQ multiplex PCR; the TCRdb copy retains only in-frame clones and omits some. Of around 100,000 clones listed, around 86% are singletons. Sequenced material: PBMCs, taken around atezolizumab (anti-PD-L1) treatment. The receptor set was obtained from a man aged 60 to 75 with urothelial cancer.

The V and J genes are TRBV5-4 and TRBJ2-3, with a weak D call TRBD1 (6 bases). Germline V lookup: CDR1 SGHNT, CDR2 YYREEE (reference sequence). The CDR3 is 17 amino acids. V gave up 7 bases and J gave up 0 bases, with 21 bases separating them. DNA for the CDR3: TGTGCCAGCGCCTCCGAGGCAGGGGCCCGTAGCACAGATACGCAGTATTTT. Translation gives CASASEAGARSTDTQYF. Filled out from reference TRBV5-4 and TRBJ2-3, the complete variable domain reads ETGVTQSPTHLIKTRGQQVTLRCSSQSGHNTVSWYQQALGQGPQFIFQYYREEENGRGNFPPRFSGLQFPNYSSELNVNALELDDSALYLCASASEAGARSTDTQYFGPGTRLTVL.

This chain joins TRBV19 and TRBJ1-4, with a possible D match to TRBD1 (5 bases). Germline V gives CDR1 LNHDA, CDR2 SQIVND (reference sequence). The V end was cut by 5 bases, the J end by 10 bases, with 20 bases between. The CDR3 spans 15 residues. CDR3 coding DNA: TGTGCCAGTAGTTCCGACGGGGGGACGGCGAGAAAACTGTTTTTT. Its translation is CASSSDGGTARKLFF.

The chain couples TRBV7-6 to TRBJ1-2; D ambiguous. The germline V gene has CDR1 SGHVS and CDR2 FNYEAQ. The ends were cut back, 1 base at V and 0 bases at J, with 6 bases in the middle. This CDR3 is 14 amino acids long. The DNA of the CDR3 is TGTGCCAGCAGCTTAGGGGGAGCTAACTATGGCTACACCTTC. Translated, it gives CASSLGGANYGYTF.

This rearrangement joins TRBV7-2 to TRBJ1-1; 9 positions agree with TRBD1. Losses at the gene ends were 5 bases for V and 7 bases for J; bases not matched to a gene: 8. This CDR3 has 14 amino acids. Germline CDR1 reads SGHTA; CDR2 reads FQGNSA. The CDR3 reads CASSPGQGIGEAFF. CDR3 DNA: TGTGCCAGCAGCCCTGGACAGGGGATAGGTGAAGCTTTCTTT.

This clone was recorded a few times. The rearrangement links TRBV7-9 to TRBJ2-7, with 8 nucleotides matching TRBD1. The length of the CDR3 is 14 residues. From germline, CDR1 is SEHNR and CDR2 FQNEAQ (reference sequence). Germline trimming cut 5 bases from V and 3 bases from J; bases unmatched to any gene: 6. In DNA form, the CDR3 reads TGTGCCAGCAGCGCCGGGACAGGCTACTACGAGCAGTACTTC. This codes for CASSAGTGYYEQYF.

The rearrangement links TRBV6-1 to TRBJ2-7; the match to TRBD1 covers 7 bases. CDR3 length: 16 amino acids. Germline CDR1 reads MNHNS; CDR2 reads SASEGT. The ends lost 0 bases at V and 0 bases at J; junction bases unmatched: 5. The CDR3 sequence is CASSEARDSFSYEQYF. The CDR3 DNA follows: TGTGCCAGCAGTGAAGCCCGGGACAGCTTCTCCTACGAGCAGTACTTC.

This clone has ten or more counts. Here the CDR3 reads CASSSGLAGGTGELFF. The CDR3 DNA is TGTGCCAGTAGTTCCGGACTAGCGGGAGGCACCGGGGAGCTGTTTTTT. The chain combines TRBV19 with TRBJ2-2; 14 positions agree with TRBD2. V lost 5 bases to trimming and J lost 4 bases; unmatched junction nucleotides: 3. The CDR3 is made up of 16 amino acids. The germline V gene has CDR1 LNHDA and CDR2 SQIVND (reference sequence).

The chain recombines TRBV29-1 with TRBJ2-3; no clear D. CDR1 and CDR2 from the germline V gene are SQVTM and ANQGSEA. The CDR3 is made up of 12 amino acids. The germline V and J ends were trimmed by 4 bases and 6 bases, with 11 bases remaining between them. The CDR3 DNA reads TGCAGCGTTGTCCTAGGTGGGGATACGCAGTATTTT. It is translated as CSVVLGGDTQYF.

The chain joins TRBV6-5 to TRBJ1-1; D is possibly TRBD1 (6 bases). The CDR3 consists of 15 residues. V was pared by 5 bases and J by 1 base, with 14 bases between. Germline V gives CDR1 MNHEY, CDR2 SVGAGI. The CDR3 loop is CASSRETGGNTEAFF. CDR3 DNA: TGTGCCAGCAGTCGAGAGACAGGAGGGAACACTGAAGCTTTCTTT.

This chain links TRBV7-3 with TRBJ1-2; 9 nucleotides line up with TRBD1. Germline CDR1 and CDR2: SGHTA and FQGTGA. V lost 0 bases, J lost 2 bases, and 1 base stayed unmatched. The CDR3 length is 15 residues. The CDR3 loop reads CASSLTGTGNYGYTF. DNA of the CDR3: TGTGCCAGCAGCTTAACGGGGACAGGGAACTATGGCTACACCTTC. The full variable domain, rest sourced from reference TRBV7-3 and TRBJ1-2, is GAGVSQTPSNKVTEKGKYVELRCDPISGHTALYWYRQSLGQGPEFLIYFQGTGAADDSGLPNDRFFAVRPEGSVSTLKIQRTERGDSAVYLCASSLTGTGNYGYTFGSGTRLTVV.

The chain joins TRBV5-6 to TRBJ1-6, with D perhaps matching TRBD1 (5 bases). CDR3 size: 16 residues. Germline-derived CDR1 and CDR2 are SGHDT and YYEEEE. The germline V and J ends were trimmed by 2 bases and 7 bases, with 16 bases remaining between them. CDR3 bases: TGTGCCAGCAGCTTCAGGGTCTTGGCCCGAAATTCACCCCTCCACTTT. Translated, it gives CASSFRVLARNSPLHF.

DNA of the CDR3: TGTGCCAGCTCACCAAAACAGGTGGACACCGGGGAGCTGTTTTTT. This codes for CASSPKQVDTGELFF. The chain has TRBV18 and TRBJ2-2; possibly TRBD1 for D (5 bases). Germline values: CDR1 KGHSH, CDR2 LQKENI. Trimming took off 2 bases at V and 3 bases at J, with 10 bases between the two ends. This CDR3 region has 15 residues.

The chain is built from TRBV28 and TRBJ1-2, with TRBD1 as a possible D gene (6 bases). The CDR3 length is 14 residues. Trimming stripped 5 bases from V and 8 bases from J, with 18 bases between. CDR1 MDHEN and CDR2 SYDVKM come from the germline V gene. The CDR3 nucleotides are TGTGCCAGCAGTCCCCTCAGGGGCGTCCCCGGCTACACCTTC. Translated, it gives CASSPLRGVPGYTF.

The chain carries TRBV5-4 and TRBJ1-6; D is possibly TRBD1 (6 bases). The CDR3 extends over 14 amino acids. Trimming left V 2 bases short and J 8 bases short, with 11 bases between. Germline loops: CDR1 SGHNT, CDR2 YYREEE (reference sequence). CDR3 region: CASSFRGWDSPLHF. The CDR3 bases are TGTGCCAGCAGCTTCAGGGGTTGGGATTCACCCCTCCACTTT.

The rearrangement joins TRBV6-4 to TRBJ2-2; 10 nucleotides match TRBD2. V was clipped by 5 bases and J by 7 bases; unmatched bases: 7. Germline CDR1 MRHNA, CDR2 SNTAGT. The CDR3 loop spans 15 amino acids. The CDR3 DNA reads as TGTGCCAGCAGTTTCCTAGCGGGAGAGAACGGGGAGCTGTTTTTT. It translates to CASSFLAGENGELFF.

DNA for the CDR3: TGTGCCAGTAGGGGGACAGGGGTTACCGGGGAGCTGTTTTTT. Translated, it gives CASRGTGVTGELFF. The chain recombines TRBV19 with TRBJ2-2; 10 nucleotides match TRBD1. The CDR3 length is 14 residues. Germline V gene data show CDR1 as LNHDA and CDR2 as SQIVND (reference sequence). The V segment lost 6 bases and the J segment 5 bases; nucleotides outside the gene matches: 3.

V gene TRBV18 combines with J gene TRBJ1-1; D call uncertain. Germline V CDR1 and CDR2: KGHSH, LQKENI. V lost 0 bases to trimming and J lost 0 bases, with 8 bases between them. The CDR3 is made up of 15 amino acids. This CDR3 is CASSPPLPVNTEAFF. The DNA for the CDR3 is TGTGCCAGCTCACCACCGCTTCCGGTGAACACTGAAGCTTTCTTT.

The chain recombines TRBV7-2 with TRBJ1-1; D is possibly TRBD1 (6 bases). The length of the CDR3 is 14 residues. Germline V lookup: CDR1 SGHTA, CDR2 FQGNSA. V dropped 1 base and J dropped 5 bases, with 11 bases sitting between them. The CDR3 DNA is TGTGCCAGCAGCTTAGTGGGGGCCGGGACTGAAGCTTTCTTT. This translates into CASSLVGAGTEAFF.

The chain combines TRBV18 with TRBJ1-5; D remains unclear. V was pared by 6 bases and J by 2 bases, with 17 bases between. There are 16 residues in the CDR3. In germline, CDR1 is KGHSH, CDR2 LQKENI. The CDR3 here is CASSPVAALGNQPQHF. The CDR3 DNA is TGTGCCAGCTCCCCCGTCGCGGCTTTGGGCAATCAGCCCCAGCATTTT.

This chain uses TRBV7-9 with TRBJ2-4; tentatively, D is TRBD1 (6 bases). This CDR3 is 16 amino acids long. Germline-derived CDR1 and CDR2 are SEHNR and FQNEAQ (reference sequence). Trimming took 5 bases from V and 1 from J, leaving 15 bases between them. The CDR3, as DNA: TGTGCCAGCAGCCGTCAGGGGTGGGCGGCCAAAAACATTCAGTACTTC. Translated: CASSRQGWAAKNIQYF.

The chain is built from TRBV27 and TRBJ2-5, with 7 bases matching TRBD1. Germline assignment: CDR1 MNHEY and CDR2 SMNVEV (reference sequence). The V and J ends lost 10 bases and 5 bases, in that order; junction bases with no gene match: 13. The CDR3 has 14 residues. The CDR3 here is CANRGQVPLETQYF. CDR3 DNA sequence: TGTGCCAATCGAGGACAGGTACCTTTGGAGACCCAGTACTTC.

The chain is built from TRBV6-5 and TRBJ1-1; tentative D call: TRBD1 (6 bases). The CDR3 extends over 11 amino acids. V was cut by 6 bases and J by 8 bases, with 10 bases left in between. The germline CDR1 and CDR2 sequences are MNHEY and SVGAGI. The CDR3 sequence: CASSNDREAFF. The CDR3 DNA follows: TGTGCCAGCAGCAATGACAGGGAAGCTTTCTTT.